This paragraph reports one T cell receptor beta chain. This sample was included in a study of blood T cell repertoires in COVID-19. The table came from immunoSEQ multiplex PCR; TCRdb's copy has only in-frame clones and leaves some out. The repertoire holds tens of thousands of clones, with 65% to 85% as singletons. Germline V gene sequence: CDR1 LGHNT, CDR2 FRNRAP. This CDR3 spans 14 amino acids. Between the trimmed V and J ends, which lost 2 bases and 0 bases, there was a span of 7 bases. Input material: peripheral blood. This chain links TRBV12-5 with TRBJ1-1, with D hard to call. The TCR comes from a man between 60 and 75 years old with acute or convalescent COVID-19. This CDR3 reads CASGLNRLNTEAFF. The CDR3 nucleotides read TGTGCTAGTGGTTTGAACAGATTGAACACTGAAGCTTTCTTT.